This T cell receptor beta chain originates from a study of graft-versus-host responses after intestinal transplantation. The CDR3 has 13 amino acids. Germline CDR1 reads MNHEY; CDR2 reads SVGAGI. V shed 2 bases and J shed 3 bases, with 5 bases lying between them. Profiling relied on immunoSEQ multiplex PCR, and the TCRdb table lists in-frame clones only, not all of them. The repertoire has around 21,000 clones, under 75% of them found once; the top ten carry 6.5% to 9.5%. Tissue processing of the graft released intraepithelial and lamina propria lymphocytes from it. The receptor was derived from a human patient who received an intestinal transplant, so some T cells may come from the graft donor. The chain has TRBV6-5 and TRBJ2-1, with D hard to call. Sequenced material: ileum tissue, taken approximately 3 weeks after intestinal transplant. CDR3 region: CASSYNSYNEQFF. CDR3 sequence (DNA): TGTGCCAGCAGTTACAATAGCTACAATGAGCAGTTCTTC.